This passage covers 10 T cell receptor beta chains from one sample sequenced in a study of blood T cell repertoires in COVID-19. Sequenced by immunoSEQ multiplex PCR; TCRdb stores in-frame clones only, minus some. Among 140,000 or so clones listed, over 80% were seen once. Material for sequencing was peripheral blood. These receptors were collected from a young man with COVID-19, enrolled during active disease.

The CDR3 region has the DNA TGCAGCGTTGAAGATCCGGGACAGAAGGGTTACACTGAAGCTTTCTTT. Protein: CSVEDPGQKGYTEAFF. This rearrangement joins TRBV29-1 to TRBJ1-1, with 7 bases aligning to TRBD1. The CDR3 is made up of 16 amino acids. Germline V lookup: CDR1 SQVTM, CDR2 ANQGSEA. The V gene end was trimmed by 0 bases and the J gene end by 3 bases; junction bases not matched to a gene: 10.

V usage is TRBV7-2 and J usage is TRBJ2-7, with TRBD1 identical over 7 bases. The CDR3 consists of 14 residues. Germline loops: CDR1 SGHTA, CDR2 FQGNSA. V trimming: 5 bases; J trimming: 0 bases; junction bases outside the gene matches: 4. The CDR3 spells CASSPGDSSYEQYF. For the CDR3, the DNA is TGTGCCAGCAGCCCAGGGGACAGCTCCTACGAGCAGTACTTC.

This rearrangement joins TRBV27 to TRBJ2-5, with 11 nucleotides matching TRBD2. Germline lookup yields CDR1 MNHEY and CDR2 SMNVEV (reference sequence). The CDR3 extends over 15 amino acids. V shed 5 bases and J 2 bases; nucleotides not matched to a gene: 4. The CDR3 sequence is CASSVLAGAQETQYF. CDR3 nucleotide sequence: TGTGCCAGCAGTGTACTAGCGGGAGCACAAGAGACCCAGTACTTC.

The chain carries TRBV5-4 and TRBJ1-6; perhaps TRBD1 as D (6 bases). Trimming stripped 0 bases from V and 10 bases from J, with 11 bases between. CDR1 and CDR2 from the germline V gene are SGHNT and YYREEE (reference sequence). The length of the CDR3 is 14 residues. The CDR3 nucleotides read TGTGCCAGCAGCTTGGAGGGACACCAGTCACCCCTCCACTTT. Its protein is CASSLEGHQSPLHF.

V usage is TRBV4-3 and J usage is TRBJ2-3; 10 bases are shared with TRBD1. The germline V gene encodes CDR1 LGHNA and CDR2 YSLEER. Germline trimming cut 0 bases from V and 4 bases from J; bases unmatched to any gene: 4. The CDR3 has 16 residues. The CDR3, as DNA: TGCGCCAGCAGCCAAGATAAAGGACAGGGGGCAGATACGCAGTATTTT. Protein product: CASSQDKGQGADTQYF.

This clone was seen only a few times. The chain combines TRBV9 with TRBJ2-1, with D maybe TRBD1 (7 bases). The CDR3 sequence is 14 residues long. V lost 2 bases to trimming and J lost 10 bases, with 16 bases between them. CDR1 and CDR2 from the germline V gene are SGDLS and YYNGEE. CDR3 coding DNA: TGTGCCAGCAGCGTGAAACCCCAGGGGGGCGAGCAGTTCTTC. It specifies CASSVKPQGGEQFF.

The CDR3 DNA follows: TGTGCCAGTAGTCCTCAGAGGGGGACCAACTATGGCTACACCTTC. Translating it yields CASSPQRGTNYGYTF. V gene TRBV19 combines with J gene TRBJ1-2, with D maybe TRBD1 (6 bases). Per germline, CDR1 LNHDA and CDR2 SQIVND (reference sequence). There are 15 residues in the CDR3. V lost 5 bases to trimming and J lost 2 bases, with 15 bases between them. The variable domain in full, completed from reference TRBV19 and TRBJ1-2, reads DGGITQSPKYLFRKEGQNVTLSCEQNLNHDAMYWYRQDPGQGLRLIYYSQIVNDFQKGDIAEGYSVSREKKESFPLTVTSAQKNPTAFYLCASSPQRGTNYGYTFGSGTRLTVV.

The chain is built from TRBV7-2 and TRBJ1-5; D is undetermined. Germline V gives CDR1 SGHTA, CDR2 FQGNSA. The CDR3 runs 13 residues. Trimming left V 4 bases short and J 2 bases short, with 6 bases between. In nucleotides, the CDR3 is TGTGCCAGCAGCTCCTCCGGCAATCAGCCCCAGCATTTT. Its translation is CASSSSGNQPQHF.

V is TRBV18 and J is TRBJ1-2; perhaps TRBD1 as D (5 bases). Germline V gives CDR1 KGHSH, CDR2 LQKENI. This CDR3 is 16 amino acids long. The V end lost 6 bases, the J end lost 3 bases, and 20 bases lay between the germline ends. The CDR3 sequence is CASSPNRQIKDYGYTF. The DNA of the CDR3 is TGTGCCAGCTCGCCAAACCGACAGATTAAAGACTATGGCTACACCTTC.

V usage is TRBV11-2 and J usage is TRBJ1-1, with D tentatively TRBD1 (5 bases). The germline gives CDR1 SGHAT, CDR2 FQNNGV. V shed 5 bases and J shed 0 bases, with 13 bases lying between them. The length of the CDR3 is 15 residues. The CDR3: CASSGQGGLNTEAFF. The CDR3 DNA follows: TGTGCCAGCAGCGGTCAGGGAGGATTGAACACTGAAGCTTTCTTT.